This note documents a single TCR beta chain sequence. What it binds is not known. This sample stems from a study of shared clonotypes between healthy human individuals. Study-level points and caveats: About 4.5% of naive CD4 clonotypes were common to four donors.

The assay was carried out at the deep level. Generated by immunoSEQ multiplex PCR, the TCRdb table keeps only in-frame clones and is missing some. The sample includes roughly 1,600,000 clones, 97% to 99% of them seen just once. Germline values: CDR1 SGDLS, CDR2 YYNGEE. Trimming cost V 0 bases and J 4 bases; bases outside gene matches: 11. The CDR3 length is 18 residues. The sample was naive CD4+ T cells sorted from blood. The subset here: CD45RA+ positively selected. The TCR comes from a man aged 25 to 40 in good health. The chain uses TRBV9 and TRBJ2-1, with 9 positions matching TRBD2. The CDR3 sequence: CASSVARRLAVNYNEQFF. The CDR3 region has the DNA TGTGCCAGCAGCGTAGCTCGCAGACTAGCGGTCAATTACAATGAGCAGTTCTTC.